This passage covers 25 T cell receptor beta chains from one sample sequenced in a study of tissue T cells after allogeneic stem cell transplantation. Generated by immunoSEQ multiplex PCR, the TCRdb table keeps only in-frame clones and is missing some. Among fewer than 5,000 clones listed, 50% were seen once. Time point given: mouse harvest day 7 after allogeneic transplant. Each mouse received 10^7 T-cell-depleted marrow cells plus 10^6 splenic CD5+ T cells by tail vein. The sequenced sample was gut tissue. These receptors came from a female BALB/c mouse given C57BL/6 T cells with graft-versus-host disease after an allogeneic hematopoietic cell transplant.

This clone was detected only a few times. All gene names here are mouse names. With the read ending 1 residue before the CDR3 end, the germline J gene is used to fill in that end. The rearrangement uses TRBV26 and TRBJ1-4, with TRBD1 matching over 10 bases. The V segment lost 4 bases and the J segment 7 bases; nucleotides outside the gene matches: 6. Per the germline V gene, CDR1 is KGHPV and CDR2 is FQNQEV (reference sequence). The CDR3 loop spans 15 amino acids. The CDR3 DNA, read in part, is TGTGCCAGCAGTCCCCCGGGACAGGGGACCGAAAGATTATTT. Translated, it gives CASSPPGQGTERLF. The whole CDR3 is CASSPPGQGTERLFF.

Comments on this clone: Gene names are mouse gene names. The read comes to an end 1 residue before the CDR3 does, leaving the germline J gene to fill in the end. This chain uses TRBV3 with TRBJ1-2; unclear D gene. The CDR3 covers 14 residues. Germline V gene data show CDR1 as SNHLY and CDR2 as FYNGKV (reference sequence). The V end lost 2 bases, the J end lost 0 bases, and 7 bases lay between the germline ends. CDR3 amino acids: CASSLTQTNSDYTF. The sequenced CDR3 bases are TGTGCCAGCAGCTTAACACAGACAAACTCCGACTACACC.

On this clone: Mouse names are used for the genes. The read finishes 1 residue shy of the CDR3 end, and the germline J gene is used to complete it. V is TRBV16 and J is TRBJ2-5; 13 bases line up with TRBD2. Per the germline V gene, CDR1 is SGHSA and CDR2 is FRNQAP. V trimming: 6 bases; J trimming: 5 bases; junction bases outside the gene matches: 2. This CDR3 contains 14 residues. The CDR3 protein is CASSRTGGADTQYF. Partial CDR3 DNA: TGTGCAAGCAGTCGGACTGGGGGGGCAGACACCCAGTAC. Combining the CDR3 with reference TRBV16 and TRBJ2-5 gives the whole variable domain NAGVIQTPRHKVTGKGQEATLWCEPISGHSAVFWYRQTIVQGLEFLTYFRNQAPIDDSGMPKERFSAQMPNQSHSTLKIQSTQPQDSAVYLCASSRTGGADTQYFGPGTRLLVL.

Of note for this clone: Gene names and germline match the mouse. Read data end 1 residue before the CDR3 end; the end is taken from the germline J gene. Other DNA sequences within the sample encode an identical CDR3. V usage is TRBV26 and J usage is TRBJ2-3, with a weak D call TRBD1 (5 bases). The germline gives CDR1 KGHPV, CDR2 FQNQEV (reference sequence). This CDR3 has 14 amino acids. V lost 2 bases, J lost 3 bases, and 9 bases lay in between. CDR3 in amino acids: CASSLQGGAETLYF. The CDR3 DNA, read in part, is TGTGCCAGCAGTCTGCAGGGAGGGGCAGAAACGCTGTAT. Drawing the rest from reference TRBV26 and TRBJ2-3, the complete variable domain is NSKVIQTPRYLVKGQGQKAKMRCIPEKGHPVVFWYQQNKNNEFKFLINFQNQEVLQQIDMTEKRFSAECPSNSPCSLEIQSSEAGDSALYLCASSLQGGAETLYFGSGTRLTVL.

About this clone itself: All gene names here are mouse names. The read falls 1 residue short of the CDR3 end, and the missing part is taken from the germline J gene. V is TRBV1 and J is TRBJ2-1; 10 bases map to TRBD2. V was pared by 1 base and J by 7 bases, with 4 bases of the junction left unmatched. Germline CDR1 NSQYPW, CDR2 LRSPGD (reference sequence). The CDR3 covers 15 residues. Incomplete CDR3 DNA: TGCACCTGCAGTGCAGGGACTGGGGGATTGGCTGAGCAGTTC. Amino acids: CTCSAGTGGLAEQF. The whole CDR3 region reads CTCSAGTGGLAEQFF.

This clone was seen a few times. Any gene name here is a mouse gene name. The read gets to within 1 residue of the CDR3 end, and the germline J gene fills in the rest. This rearrangement joins TRBV16 to TRBJ2-3; 8 nucleotides line up with TRBD1. The germline V gene encodes CDR1 SGHSA and CDR2 FRNQAP. Unmatched junction bases numbered 4, after V lost 2 bases and J lost 3 bases. This CDR3 is built from 15 residues. The CDR3 sequence: CASSLLPGGAETLYF. CDR3 DNA, as far as it was read: TGTGCAAGCAGCTTACTCCCAGGGGGCGCAGAAACGCTGTAT.

On this clone itself: The listed genes are named as in mouse. The missing CDR3 end, 1 residue past where the read stops, is filled in from the germline J gene. The chain combines TRBV26 with TRBJ2-5, with D maybe TRBD2 (6 bases). The CDR3 consists of 12 residues. V was shortened by 5 bases and J by 3 bases, with 6 bases between the two germline ends. Germline CDR1 is KGHPV and CDR2 is FQNQEV (reference sequence). The CDR3 region is CASSGGQDTQYF. The DNA read from the CDR3 is TGTGCCAGCAGTGGGGGGCAAGACACCCAGTAC.

A word on this clone: Mouse names are used for the genes. The read comes to an end 1 residue before the CDR3 does, leaving the germline J gene to fill in the end. The chain has TRBV12-2 and TRBJ2-7, with 8 bases identical to TRBD2. CDR1 and CDR2 (germline): SGHLS, HYDKME. The CDR3 runs 14 residues. V gave up 6 bases and J gave up 7 bases; unmatched junction bases: 13. Partial CDR3 DNA: TGTGCCAGCCCCGACGGGGGGGGCGCGGGGGAACAGTAC. This codes for CASPDGGGAGEQY. The complete CDR3 reads CASPDGGGAGEQYF.

This clone was counted only a few times. Gene names and germline refer to mouse. Read coverage stops 1 residue before the CDR3 terminus; the germline J gene supplies the remainder. The gene calls are TRBV23 and TRBJ1-3; the listed D gene, TRBD1, was not tested against the DNA. Germline assignment: CDR1 KGHTA and CDR2 FQNQQP. The CDR3 totals 16 residues. The CDR3 region is CSSSPRDRYSGNTLYF. CDR3 DNA (partial): TGCTCCAGCAGTCCCCGGGACAGATATTCTGGAAATACGCTCTAT. Complete variable domain (other parts from reference TRBV23 and TRBJ1-3): DAAVTQKPRYLIKMKGQEAEMKCIPEKGHTAVFWYQQKQSKELKFLIYFQNQQPLDQIDMVKERFSAVCPSSSLCSLGIRTCEAEDSALYLCSSSPRDRYSGNTLYFGEGSRLIVV.

As for this clone: Each gene name is a mouse one. The CDR3 goes on 1 residue after the read ends, and that part is filled in from the germline J gene. The V gene is TRBV3, the J gene TRBJ1-2; 7 bases are a match to TRBD1. J was trimmed by 2 bases and V by 6 bases; bases with no gene match: 3. The CDR3 runs to 13 residues. The V gene's germline CDR1 is SNHLY and CDR2 FYNGKV (reference sequence). CDR3 bases read: TGTGCCAGCAGTCACAGGGGTAACTCCGACTACACC. Its protein product is CASSHRGNSDYT. The entire CDR3 reads CASSHRGNSDYTF. The complete variable domain, with remaining parts taken from reference TRBV3 and TRBJ1-2, reads GPKVLQIPSHQIIDMGQMVTLNCDPVSNHLYFYWYKQILGQQMEFLVNFYNGKVMEKSKLFKDQFSVERPDGSYFTLKIQPTALEDSAVYFCASSHRGNSDYTFGSGTRLLVI.

This clone was seen only a few times. Gene labels here are mouse ones. The read is 1 residue too short to cover the CDR3 end, so that end is filled in from the germline J gene. This chain joins TRBV12-1 and TRBJ2-1; TRBD1 aligns across 8 bases. V shed 2 bases, J shed 3 bases, and the junction held 2 bases outside the gene matches. The CDR3 loop spans 14 amino acids. Germline loops: CDR1 SGHSN, CDR2 HYEKVE. Partial CDR3 DNA: TGTGCCAGCTCTCGACAGGGGACCTATGCTGAGCAGTTC. Protein sequence: CASSRQGTYAEQF. The CDR3, in full, reads CASSRQGTYAEQFF.

This clone was seen only a few times. All gene names here are mouse names. The read gets to within 1 residue of the CDR3 end, and the germline J gene fills in the rest. The chain links TRBV13-3 to TRBJ1-2; tentatively, D is TRBD1 (6 bases). V was trimmed by 2 bases and J by 4 bases, leaving 9 bases between them. This CDR3 comprises 13 residues. Germline CDR1 NNHDY, CDR2 SYVADS. The CDR3 region is CASSDRGISDYTF. The part of the CDR3 DNA that was read is TGTGCCAGCAGTGACAGGGGAATCTCCGACTACACC.

This clone was detected a few times. The gene symbols are mouse symbols. Read sequence stops 1 residue before the CDR3 end, and the germline J gene provides the missing end. The chain couples TRBV4 to TRBJ1-5, with TRBD1 matching over 10 bases. CDR1 is LGHDT, CDR2 YNNKQL, per germline (reference sequence). Trimming cost V 4 bases and J 0 bases; bases outside gene matches: 3. The CDR3 runs 16 residues. Here the CDR3 reads CASSLGQGYNNQAPLF. CDR3 DNA, as far as it was read: TGTGCCAGCAGCTTGGGACAGGGGTATAACAACCAGGCTCCGCTT.

As for this clone: Genes and germline are mouse. With the read ending 1 residue before the CDR3 end, the germline J gene is used to fill in that end. This chain joins TRBV3 and TRBJ2-1; 7 bases match TRBD2. Germline V gene lookup returns CDR1 SNHLY and CDR2 FYNGKV (reference sequence). V was pared by 3 bases and J by 5 bases, with 4 bases of the junction left unmatched. CDR3 size: 14 residues. The CDR3 protein is CASSFWGLDAEQFF. CDR3 DNA, as far as it was read: TGTGCCAGCAGCTTCTGGGGGTTGGATGCTGAGCAGTTC.

A note on this clone: The gene symbols are mouse symbols. The read halts 1 residue ahead of the CDR3 end, with the missing end drawn from the germline J gene. This rearrangement joins TRBV14 to TRBJ2-3, with 13 bases lining up with TRBD2. CDR1 and CDR2 from the germline V gene are SGHDT and FRDEAV. V shed 5 bases and J 6 bases; nucleotides not matched to a gene: 6. This CDR3 region has 15 residues. The CDR3 sequence: CASSYRDWGGETLYF. The sequenced part of the CDR3 DNA is TGTGCCAGCAGCTACCGGGACTGGGGGGGGGAAACGCTGTAT.

By sample fraction, this clone is large. Here the gene names and germline are mouse. The sequence runs out 1 residue before the end of the CDR3; the remainder is reconstructed from the germline J gene. The J gene is TRBJ2-7, the V gene TRBV26, with 7 bases fitting TRBD1. V shed 6 bases, J shed 7 bases, and the junction held 6 bases outside the gene matches. The CDR3 consists of 12 residues. Germline V gene data show CDR1 as KGHPV and CDR2 as FQNQEV (reference sequence). CDR3 DNA, as far as it was read: TGTGCCAGCAGAACACAGGGGTGGGAACAGTAC. Protein product: CASRTQGWEQY. The whole CDR3 sequence is CASRTQGWEQYF.

Comment on this clone: Gene names are mouse gene names. CDR3 DNA, as far as it was read: TGCTCCAGCAGTCAATTTGGGACAGGGGGGGACGAAAGATTATTT. Translated: CSSSQFGTGGDERLF. The full CDR3 sequence reads CSSSQFGTGGDERLFF. This chain joins TRBV23 and TRBJ1-4; the table's D call of TRBD1 was not tested on the DNA. The CDR3 extends 1 residue past the end of the read, so its final part is completed from the germline J gene. The CDR3 length is 16 residues. The germline V gene encodes CDR1 KGHTA and CDR2 FQNQQP.

To note about this clone: Gene names are mouse gene names. The read gets to within 1 residue of the CDR3 end, and the germline J gene fills in the rest. The chain uses TRBV19 and TRBJ1-4; no definite D call. Trimming took off 1 base at V and 0 bases at J, with 7 bases between the two ends. This CDR3 contains 15 residues. CDR1 is FNHDT and CDR2 is SITEND in the germline V gene (reference sequence). CDR3 loop: CASSIRYISNERLFF. The part of the CDR3 DNA that was read is TGTGCCAGCAGTATAAGATACATTTCCAACGAAAGATTATTT.

On this clone itself: All gene names here are mouse names. The read ends 1 residue early relative to the CDR3; the germline J gene fills the gap. The V call is TRBV26, the J call TRBJ1-4; TRBD1 is a possible D gene (6 bases). V dropped 2 bases and J dropped 3 bases, with 7 bases sitting between them. The CDR3 contains 14 residues. CDR1 is KGHPV and CDR2 is FQNQEV in the germline V gene (reference sequence). CDR3 sequence: CASSLGTTNERLFF. CDR3 bases read: TGTGCCAGCAGTCTGGGGACAACCAACGAAAGATTATTT.

This clone has just a few counts. All gene names here are mouse names. The read gets to within 1 residue of the CDR3 end, and the germline J gene fills in the rest. J is TRBJ2-5 and V is TRBV16, with D tentatively TRBD1 (6 bases). CDR1 and CDR2 from the germline V gene are SGHSA and FRNQAP. Trimming pared 0 bases from V and 2 bases from J, leaving 9 bases between. The CDR3 is made up of 15 amino acids. The sequenced part of the CDR3 DNA is TGTGCAAGCAGCTTAGATCCCAGGGGCCAAGACACCCAGTAC. Translation: CASSLDPRGQDTQY. The full CDR3 protein is CASSLDPRGQDTQYF.

A note on this clone: Mouse names are used for the genes. The chain's CDR3 is CASSLSDWGVGAEQFF. The sequenced part of the CDR3 DNA is TGTGCCAGCAGTCTGTCGGACTGGGGGGTGGGGGCTGAGCAGTTC. The chain carries TRBV26 and TRBJ2-1, with 11 bases lining up with TRBD2. The sequence runs out 1 residue before the end of the CDR3; the remainder is reconstructed from the germline J gene. V lost 0 bases to trimming and J lost 7 bases; unmatched junction nucleotides: 5. This CDR3 region has 16 residues. Per germline, CDR1 KGHPV and CDR2 FQNQEV (reference sequence).

Note on this clone: Gene names follow the mouse nomenclature. The CDR3 end is not reached by the read, which stops 1 residue before it; the germline J gene fills it in. The chain uses TRBV26 and TRBJ1-2; perhaps TRBD1 as D (5 bases). The CDR3 has 13 residues. Trimming stripped 6 bases from V and 0 bases from J, with 8 bases between. The V gene's germline CDR1 is KGHPV and CDR2 FQNQEV (reference sequence). The sequenced part of the CDR3 DNA is TGTGCCAGCAGCGGACAAGCAAACTCCGACTACACC. Protein: CASSGQANSDYT. The whole CDR3 reads CASSGQANSDYTF.

Notes on this clone: The gene names given are mouse names. The read terminates 1 residue ahead of where the CDR3 ends, so the germline J gene completes it. J is TRBJ1-2 and V is TRBV26; D gene ambiguous. Trimming took 4 bases from V and 1 from J, leaving 10 bases between them. The CDR3 runs 14 residues. Germline CDR1 KGHPV, CDR2 FQNQEV (reference sequence). The sequenced CDR3 bases are TGTGCCAGCAGTCCGCCGGGGAGAAACTCCGACTACACC. This translates into CASSPPGRNSDYT. The CDR3 in its entirety is CASSPPGRNSDYTF.

In the case of this clone: Genes here carry mouse names. The read falls 1 residue short of the CDR3 end, and the missing part is taken from the germline J gene. The chain links TRBV16 to TRBJ1-1; 9 bases line up with TRBD1. Germline V gives CDR1 SGHSA, CDR2 FRNQAP. The CDR3 runs 15 residues. The V gene end was trimmed by 1 base and the J gene end by 1 base; junction bases not matched to a gene: 1. The sequenced part of the CDR3 DNA is TGTGCAAGCAGCTTAGTGGGACAGGGGAACACAGAAGTCTTC. This gives the protein CASSLVGQGNTEVF. The whole CDR3 protein is CASSLVGQGNTEVFF.

The sample holds a few counts of this clone. Each gene name is a mouse one. The read ends 1 residue shy of where the CDR3 ends; the end is completed using the germline J gene. The gene calls are TRBV12-1 and TRBJ2-7, with TRBD2 matching 7 bases. The CDR3 is 12 amino acids. Germline assignment: CDR1 SGHSN and CDR2 HYEKVE. V lost 2 bases and J lost 6; bases outside the gene matches: 3. CDR3 DNA (partial): TGTGCCAGCTCTCCCGGGGGGGTTGAACAGTAC. The encoded protein is CASSPGGVEQY. The CDR3 reads in full as CASSPGGVEQYF.